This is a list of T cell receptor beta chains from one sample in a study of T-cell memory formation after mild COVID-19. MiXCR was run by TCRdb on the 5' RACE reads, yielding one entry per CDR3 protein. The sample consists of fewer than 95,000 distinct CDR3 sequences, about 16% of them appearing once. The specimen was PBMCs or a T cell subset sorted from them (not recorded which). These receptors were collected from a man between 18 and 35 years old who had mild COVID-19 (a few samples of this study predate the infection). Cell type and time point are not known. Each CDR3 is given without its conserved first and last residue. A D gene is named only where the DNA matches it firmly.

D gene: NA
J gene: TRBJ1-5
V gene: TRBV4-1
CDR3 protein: ASSQVVGFNQPQH

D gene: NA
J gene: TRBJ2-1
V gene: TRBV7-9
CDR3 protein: ASSFGTYNEQF

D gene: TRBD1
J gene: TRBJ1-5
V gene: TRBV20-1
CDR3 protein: SARDEGQGNNQPQH

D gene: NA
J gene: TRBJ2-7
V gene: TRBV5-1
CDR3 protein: ASYEVAYEQY

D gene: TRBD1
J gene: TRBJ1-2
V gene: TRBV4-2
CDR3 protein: ASSPEAGTGANYGYT

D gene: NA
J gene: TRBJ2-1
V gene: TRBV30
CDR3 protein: AWSWPGTLLHEQF

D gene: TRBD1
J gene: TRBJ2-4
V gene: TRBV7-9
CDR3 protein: ASSPDRGNVGIQY

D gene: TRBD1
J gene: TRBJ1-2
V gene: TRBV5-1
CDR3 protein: ASSLRGQNYGYT

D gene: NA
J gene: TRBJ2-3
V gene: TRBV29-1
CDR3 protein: SVEGGPSDTQY

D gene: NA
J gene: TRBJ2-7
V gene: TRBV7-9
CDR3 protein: ASSYALDEQY

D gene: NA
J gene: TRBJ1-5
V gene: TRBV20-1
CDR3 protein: SARDLRPATPIFGSNQPQH

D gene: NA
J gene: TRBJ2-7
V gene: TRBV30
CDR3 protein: AWDSGTSEQY

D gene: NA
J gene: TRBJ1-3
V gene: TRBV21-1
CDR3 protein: ASSKGGDRASRNTIY

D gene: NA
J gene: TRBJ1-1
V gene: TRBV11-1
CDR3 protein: ASQRGHGDTEAF

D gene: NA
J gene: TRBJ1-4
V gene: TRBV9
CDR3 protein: ASSVGATTATNEKLF

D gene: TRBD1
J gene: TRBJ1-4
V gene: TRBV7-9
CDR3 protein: ASSSSTGDLAGKLF

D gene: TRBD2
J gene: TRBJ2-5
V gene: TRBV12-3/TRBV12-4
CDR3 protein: ASSLEGLAMC

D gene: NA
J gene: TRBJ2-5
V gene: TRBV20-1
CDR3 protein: SAPAPGSVGGQETQY

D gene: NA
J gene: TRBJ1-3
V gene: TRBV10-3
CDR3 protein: AISDSTGSGGNTIY

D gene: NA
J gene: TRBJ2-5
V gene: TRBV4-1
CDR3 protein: ASSQDAGAETQY

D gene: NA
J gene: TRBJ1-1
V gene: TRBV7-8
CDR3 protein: ASSPPTDTEAF

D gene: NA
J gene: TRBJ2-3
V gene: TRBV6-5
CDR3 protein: ASSDWDTQY

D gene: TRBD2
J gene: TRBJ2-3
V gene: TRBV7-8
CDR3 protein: ASSSLAGGTFNTDTQY

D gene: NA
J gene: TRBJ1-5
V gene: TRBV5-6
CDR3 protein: ASSLGSGTSNQPQH

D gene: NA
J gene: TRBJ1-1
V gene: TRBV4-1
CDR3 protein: ASSFREGTEAF

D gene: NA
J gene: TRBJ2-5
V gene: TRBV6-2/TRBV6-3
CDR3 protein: ASKLWEQETQY

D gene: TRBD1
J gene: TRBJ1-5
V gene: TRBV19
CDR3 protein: ASSIVYRGSNQPQH

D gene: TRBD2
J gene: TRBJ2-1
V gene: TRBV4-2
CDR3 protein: ASSQGRRGSHNEQF

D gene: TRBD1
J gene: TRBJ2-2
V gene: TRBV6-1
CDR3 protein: ATGTDNTGELF

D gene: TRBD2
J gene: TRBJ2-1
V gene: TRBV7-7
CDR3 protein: ASSGGGEQF

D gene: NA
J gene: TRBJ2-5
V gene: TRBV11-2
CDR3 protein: ASSFTVQETQY